This paragraph covers one TCR beta chain sequence. Using a J-beta primer mix together with a sample-barcoded 5' primer, a second PCR was run for about 6 to 12 cycles. One entry per CDR3 protein, called by TCRdb with MiXCR from the 5' RACE reads. The sample carries around 870,000 distinct CDR3 sequences, around 28% recorded once. Germline CDR1 is SGHAT and CDR2 is FQNNGV. The J segment lost 5 bases and the V segment lost 2 bases, leaving 3 bases of the junction unmatched. This CDR3 is 15 amino acids long. This specimen comes from a study of blood T cells in healthy people across ages. The sequenced sample consisted of blood. The chain has TRBV11-2 and TRBJ1-2, with 12 bases lining up with TRBD1. The receptor was isolated from a woman over 75 in good health. DNA of the CDR3: TGTGCCAGCAGCTTACCGGGACAGGGGGCTTATGGCTACACCTTC. It is translated as CASSLPGQGAYGYTF.